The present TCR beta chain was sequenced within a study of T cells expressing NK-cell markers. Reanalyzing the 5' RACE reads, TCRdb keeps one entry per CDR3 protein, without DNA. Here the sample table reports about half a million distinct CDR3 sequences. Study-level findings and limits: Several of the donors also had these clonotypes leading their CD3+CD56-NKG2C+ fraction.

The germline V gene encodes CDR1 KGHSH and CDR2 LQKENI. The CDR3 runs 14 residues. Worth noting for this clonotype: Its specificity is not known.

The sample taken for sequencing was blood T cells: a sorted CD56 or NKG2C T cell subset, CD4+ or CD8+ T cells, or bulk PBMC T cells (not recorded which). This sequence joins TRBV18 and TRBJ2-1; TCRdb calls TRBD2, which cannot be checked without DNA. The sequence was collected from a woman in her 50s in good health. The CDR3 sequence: CASKLAPAPNEQFF.